This T cell receptor beta chain was sequenced for a study of T cell changes during pregnancy in multiple sclerosis. Profiling relied on immunoSEQ multiplex PCR, and the TCRdb table lists in-frame clones only, not all of them. Of roughly 39,000 clones in the sample, around nine tenths were seen once. In germline, CDR1 is SGDLS, CDR2 YYNGEE. CDR3 length: 15 residues. Trimming stripped 0 bases from V and 0 bases from J, with 10 bases between. This TCR was recovered from a female donor in good health, enrolled as a control in a pregnancy study. The specimen comprised CD4+ T cells from peripheral blood mononuclear cells, sampled in the first trimester of pregnancy. The chain uses TRBV9 and TRBJ2-7; D remains unclear. CDR3 protein: CASSVDPGSSYEQYF. The CDR3 nucleotides are TGTGCCAGCAGCGTAGATCCGGGTAGCTCCTACGAGCAGTACTTC. The complete variable domain, with remaining parts taken from reference TRBV9 and TRBJ2-7, reads DSGVTQTPKHLITATGQRVTLRCSPRSGDLSVYWYQQSLDQGLQFLIQYYNGEERAKGNILERFSAQQFPDLHSELNLSSLELGDSALYFCASSVDPGSSYEQYFGPGTRLTVT.